Detailed here is one T cell receptor (beta chain). The ends lost 0 bases at V and 4 bases at J; junction bases unmatched: 6. Germline loops: CDR1 MGHRA, CDR2 YSYEKL. The CDR3 spans 16 residues. These data come from a study of CD8 T cells in Susac syndrome. Sequencing of TCR beta was performed on blood CD8+ T cells and on blood CD4+ T cells. Relapsing-remitting disease, either stable or active, was present in the treatment-naive patients who were the multiple sclerosis controls. With random hexamers, reverse transcription was performed on about 0.5 to 1 ug of RNA. TCRdb re-called the immunoSEQ multiplex PCR reads with MiXCR, one entry per CDR3 protein. The table shows 250,000 to 300,000 distinct CDR3 sequences, with approximately 81% occurring only once.

The receptor was derived from a human donor with multiple sclerosis. The chain combines TRBV4-1 with TRBJ1-2; 9 nucleotides match TRBD1. The sample comprised CD8+ T cells from PBMCs. The CDR3 here is CASSQDPGQGLYGYTF. The CDR3 nucleotides are TGCGCCAGCAGCCAAGATCCGGGACAGGGCCTCTATGGCTACACCTTC.